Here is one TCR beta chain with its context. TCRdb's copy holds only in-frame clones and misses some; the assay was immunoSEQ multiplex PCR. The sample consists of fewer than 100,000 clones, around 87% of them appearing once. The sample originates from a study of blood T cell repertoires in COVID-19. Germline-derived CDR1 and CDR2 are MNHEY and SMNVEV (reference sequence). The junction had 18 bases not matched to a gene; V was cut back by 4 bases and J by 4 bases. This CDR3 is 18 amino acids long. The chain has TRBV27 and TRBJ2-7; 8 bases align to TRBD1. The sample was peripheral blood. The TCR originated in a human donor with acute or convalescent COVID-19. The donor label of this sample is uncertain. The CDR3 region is CASSSSPSGTGAVYEQYF. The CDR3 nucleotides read TGTGCCAGCAGTTCAAGCCCCTCCGGGACAGGAGCCGTTTACGAGCAGTACTTC.